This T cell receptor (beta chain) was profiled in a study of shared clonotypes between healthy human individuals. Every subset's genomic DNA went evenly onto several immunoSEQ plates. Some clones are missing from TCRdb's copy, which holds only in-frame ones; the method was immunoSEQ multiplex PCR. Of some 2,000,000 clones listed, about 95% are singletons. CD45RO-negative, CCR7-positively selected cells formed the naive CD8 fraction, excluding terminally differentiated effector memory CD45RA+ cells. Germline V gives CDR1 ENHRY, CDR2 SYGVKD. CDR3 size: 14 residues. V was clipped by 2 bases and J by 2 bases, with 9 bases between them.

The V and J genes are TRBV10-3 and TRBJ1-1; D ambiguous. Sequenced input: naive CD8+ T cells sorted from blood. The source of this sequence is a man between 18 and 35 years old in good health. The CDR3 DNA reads TGTGCCATCAGTGAGGAGGTCCTAAACACTGAAGCTTTCTTT. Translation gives CAISEEVLNTEAFF.